Following are 29 T cell receptor beta chains from one sample sequenced in a study of blood T cell repertoires in COVID-19 (TCRdb year 2020). Libraries were built with the immunoSEQ multiplex PCR assay. TCRdb took over this immuneACCESS table, retaining in-frame rearrangements with V and J assigned. Such tables are incomplete; in checked studies, under half of the missing clones stem from an unresolved V gene, and the remainder is unexplained. The sample table holds around 310,000 clones, of which roughly 88% were seen once. Of the sample, 4% is held by the ten largest clones. Sequenced sample: peripheral blood. These receptors were obtained from a woman aged 45-65 years with active or convalescent COVID-19.

The CDR3 sequence: CASSLSPILWGVAGTEAFF. CDR3 DNA: TGTGCCAGCAGTTTATCGCCAATCCTCTGGGGGGTCGCGGGGACTGAAGCTTTCTTT. V usage is TRBV27 and J usage is TRBJ1-1; TRBD1 might be the D (5 bases). Germline V gene data show CDR1 as MNHEY and CDR2 as SMNVEV (reference sequence). Trimming left V 0 bases short and J 5 bases short, with 25 bases between. This CDR3 spans 19 amino acids.

This clone appeared once. The J gene is TRBJ2-1, the V gene TRBV9; D is possibly TRBD2 (5 bases). The V gene's germline CDR1 is SGDLS and CDR2 YYNGEE. Trimming cost V 5 bases and J 3 bases, with 15 bases left between them. The CDR3 totals 15 residues. The CDR3 region has the DNA TGTGCCAGCAGTGCCGACCCCGGGAACTACAATGAGCAGTTCTTC. As protein: CASSADPGNYNEQFF.

The chain uses TRBV7-8 and TRBJ2-7, with 7 bases that match TRBD1. The CDR3 contains 16 residues. V gave up 2 bases and J gave up 3 bases; unmatched junction bases: 10. Germline V gene data show CDR1 as SGHVS and CDR2 as FQNEAQ. The CDR3 DNA sequence: TGTGCCAGCAGCTTACCTAGACAGGGCACAGGCTACGAGCAGTACTTC. Translation: CASSLPRQGTGYEQYF. The full variable domain, rest sourced from reference TRBV7-8 and TRBJ2-7, is GAGVSQSPRYKVAKRGQDVALRCDPISGHVSLFWYQQALGQGPEFLTYFQNEAQLDKSGLPSDRFFAERPEGSVSTLKIQRTQQEDSAVYLCASSLPRQGTGYEQYFGPGTRLTVT.

This clone was found once. This sequence joins TRBV7-9 and TRBJ2-5; TRBD1 matches at 7 bases. The CDR3 runs to 15 residues. The J segment lost 4 bases and the V segment lost 1 base, leaving 6 bases of the junction unmatched. Germline V CDR1 and CDR2: SEHNR, FQNEAQ (reference sequence). CDR3 coding DNA: TGTGCCAGCAGCTTAGGTACAGGGGTACGAGAGACCCAGTACTTC. Residues: CASSLGTGVRETQYF.

This clone showed up just a few times. The gene calls are TRBV2 and TRBJ2-2; D not resolved. CDR1 is SNHLY, CDR2 FYNNEI, per germline. The CDR3 consists of 12 residues. Trimming took off 4 bases at V and 6 bases at J, with 6 bases between the two ends. The CDR3 reads CASSVGPGELFF. DNA for the CDR3: TGTGCCAGCAGTGTTGGGCCCGGGGAGCTGTTTTTT.

This chain links TRBV30 with TRBJ2-1, with 12 nucleotides matching TRBD1. V gave up 2 bases and J gave up 10 bases; unmatched junction bases: 6. The CDR3 sequence is 14 residues long. Germline values: CDR1 GTSNPN, CDR2 SVGIG (reference sequence). The CDR3: CAWSRGQGADEQFF. The CDR3 DNA follows: TGTGCCTGGAGTAGGGGACAGGGGGCAGACGAGCAGTTCTTC.

The chain recombines TRBV11-2 with TRBJ2-1; D is perhaps TRBD1 (5 bases). The CDR3 covers 17 residues. Germline CDR1 reads SGHAT; CDR2 reads FQNNGV. The ends were cut back, 3 bases at V and 6 bases at J, with 21 bases in the middle. The CDR3 DNA sequence: TGTGCCAGCAGCTTCCCCCCGAGGATTTCGCAGGGCAATGAGCAGTTCTTC. Its translation is CASSFPPRISQGNEQFF.

This chain's CDR3 is CASSERDFQGNTIYF. The CDR3 DNA is TGTGCCAGCAGCGAGAGGGACTTCCAGGGAAACACCATATATTTT. The chain joins TRBV9 to TRBJ1-3, with D possibly matching TRBD1 (5 bases). CDR1 is SGDLS, CDR2 YYNGEE, per germline. The CDR3 covers 15 residues. Deletions cut 3 bases from V and 4 bases from J, with 14 bases between.

In this sample, this clone turned up a few times. The V gene is TRBV6-2 or TRBV6-3, the J gene TRBJ1-6; 8 positions agree with TRBD1. Trimming cost V 6 bases and J 9 bases; bases outside gene matches: 7. There are 14 residues in the CDR3. The germline V gene encodes CDR1 MNHEY and CDR2 SVGEGT. The CDR3 sequence is CASSRTGSGSPLHF. For the CDR3, the DNA is TGTGCCAGCAGCAGGACAGGGTCCGGTTCACCCCTCCACTTT.

This rearrangement joins TRBV7-9 to TRBJ1-1, with a possible D match to TRBD1 (5 bases). V was cut by 5 bases and J by 5 bases, with 21 bases left in between. The CDR3 runs 16 residues. Germline V gene sequence: CDR1 SEHNR, CDR2 FQNEAQ (reference sequence). DNA of the CDR3: TGTGCCAGCAGCCTCTTTCCCCAGGGAGGGAGGACTGAAGCTTTCTTT. Residues: CASSLFPQGGRTEAFF.

J is TRBJ2-2 and V is TRBV3-1 (or the pseudogene TRBV3-2); no firm D call. V was pared by 3 bases and J by 2 bases, with 16 bases between. Germline loops: CDR1 LGHDT, CDR2 YNNKEL (reference sequence). CDR3 length: 17 residues. CDR3 amino acids: CASSHILRRVNTGELFF. The CDR3 DNA follows: TGTGCCAGCAGCCATATACTCCGCCGGGTAAACACCGGGGAGCTGTTTTTT.

This clone was counted only a few times. This chain joins TRBV19 and TRBJ1-2; tentatively, D is TRBD1 (6 bases). From germline, CDR1 is LNHDA and CDR2 SQIVND (reference sequence). This CDR3 region has 14 residues. Trimming took off 3 bases at V and 3 bases at J, with 11 bases between the two ends. The chain's CDR3 is CASSIQPGDYGYTF. The DNA for the CDR3 is TGTGCCAGTAGTATCCAACCAGGGGACTATGGCTACACCTTC.

This clone showed up just a few times. This chain connects TRBV19 to TRBJ1-6; possibly TRBD1 for D (5 bases). This CDR3 has 16 residues. Germline loops: CDR1 LNHDA, CDR2 SQIVND (reference sequence). The V end lost 6 bases, the J end lost 0 bases, and 12 bases lay between the germline ends. CDR3 sequence: CASRKGQLSYNSPLHF. The CDR3 bases are TGTGCCAGTAGGAAGGGGCAGCTCTCCTATAATTCACCCCTCCACTTT.

The chain uses TRBV27 and TRBJ2-7; 8 positions agree with TRBD1. Trimming took 5 bases from V and 0 from J; bases not matched to a gene: 9. This CDR3 comprises 16 residues. Germline assignment: CDR1 MNHEY and CDR2 SMNVEV (reference sequence). In nucleotides, the CDR3 is TGTGCCAGCAGTCGCAATCCGGACAGGGTCTCCTACGAGCAGTACTTC. Amino acid sequence: CASSRNPDRVSYEQYF.

This clone has a single count. The rearrangement uses TRBV24-1 and TRBJ1-2; 7 bases are shared with TRBD1. V gave up 7 bases and J gave up 8 bases; unmatched junction bases: 15. The length of the CDR3 is 15 residues. The germline gives CDR1 KGHDR, CDR2 SFDVKD. The CDR3 loop reads CATRKGGDRPGGYTF. Written as DNA, the CDR3 is TGTGCCACCAGAAAAGGTGGGGACAGACCTGGGGGCTACACCTTC.

V gene TRBV7-2 combines with J gene TRBJ1-1; D might be TRBD1 (6 bases). Germline V gene data show CDR1 as SGHTA and CDR2 as FQGNSA. Deletions cut 1 base from V and 1 base from J, with 16 bases between. The length of the CDR3 is 17 residues. CDR3 DNA: TGTGCCAGCAGCTTAGGTTTAACAGGGTGGAAGAACACTGAAGCTTTCTTT. This codes for CASSLGLTGWKNTEAFF.

This sequence joins TRBV5-1 and TRBJ1-1, with a possible D match to TRBD1 (6 bases). Germline V gene data show CDR1 as SGHRS and CDR2 as YFSETQ. Trimming left V 0 bases short and J 2 bases short, with 11 bases between. CDR3 length: 15 residues. CDR3 coding DNA: TGCGCCAGCAGCTTGGGCGACAGGCAAAACACTGAAGCTTTCTTT. It encodes CASSLGDRQNTEAFF. The full variable domain, in which reference TRBV5-1 and TRBJ1-1 provide the parts outside the CDR3, is KAGVTQTPRYLIKTRGQQVTLSCSPISGHRSVSWYQQTPGQGLQFLFEYFSETQRNKGNFPGRFSGRQFSNSRSEMNVSTLELGDSALYLCASSLGDRQNTEAFFGQGTRLTVV.

This chain joins TRBV5-3 and TRBJ2-2; 10 bases line up with TRBD1. TRBV5-3 counts as an open reading frame of uncertain function. This CDR3 contains 20 residues. After removal of 2 bases from V and 4 bases from J, the junction contained 17 bases not matched to a gene. The CDR3 DNA reads as TGTGCCAGAAGCTTCGGGACAGGGGCCGCCCGAAGGGGGGGCACCGGGGAGCTGTTTTTT. Translation: CARSFGTGAARRGGTGELFF.

The V call is TRBV19, the J call TRBJ2-7; 8 bases agree with TRBD1. The CDR3 runs 14 residues. The J segment lost 3 bases and the V segment lost 5 bases, leaving 6 bases of the junction unmatched. From germline, CDR1 is LNHDA and CDR2 SQIVND (reference sequence). The CDR3 spells CASSLGTGYYEQYF. The CDR3 nucleotides are TGTGCCAGTAGTCTTGGGACAGGATACTACGAGCAGTACTTC.

V gene TRBV11-3 combines with J gene TRBJ2-3; a weak D match, TRBD2 (6 bases). Germline CDR1 reads SGHNT; CDR2 reads YENEEA. Trimming took 2 bases from V and 0 from J, leaving 12 bases between them. This CDR3 is built from 16 residues. The DNA of the CDR3 is TGTGCCAGCAGCTTAAGGCGGGAAGCTAGCACAGATACGCAGTATTTT. Protein product: CASSLRREASTDTQYF.

This rearrangement joins TRBV29-1 to TRBJ2-5, with unresolved D. The V end lost 7 bases, the J end lost 5 bases, and 14 bases lay between the germline ends. The germline V gene has CDR1 SQVTM and CDR2 ANQGSEA. The CDR3 has 12 residues. The CDR3 nucleotides are TGCAGCGGCACCACCTTCGGGGAGACCCAGTACTTC. Its protein is CSGTTFGETQYF. Full variable domain (remainder filled in from reference TRBV29-1 and TRBJ2-5): SAVISQKPSRDICQRGTSLTIQCQVDSQVTMMFWYRQQPGQSLTLIATANQGSEATYESGFVIDKFPISRPNLTFSTLTVSNMSPEDSSIYLCSGTTFGETQYFGPGTRLLVL.

This clone was seen only once. For the CDR3, the DNA is TGTGCCAGCAGCTTAGGGAACAGGGAAGGATTTGCAACTAATGAAAAACTGTTTTTT. Amino acid sequence: CASSLGNREGFATNEKLFF. The chain uses TRBV7-9 and TRBJ1-4, with a tentative D call TRBD1 (6 bases). In germline, CDR1 is SEHNR, CDR2 FQNEAQ (reference sequence). Trimming removed 1 base from V and 0 bases from J, with 18 bases in between. This CDR3 comprises 19 residues.

V usage is TRBV6-6 and J usage is TRBJ1-1; 7 bases are shared with TRBD1. The CDR3 extends over 14 amino acids. V lost 6 bases and J lost 5; bases outside the gene matches: 9. Germline-derived CDR1 and CDR2 are MNHNY and SVGAGI (reference sequence). The chain's CDR3 is CASSTTGMGTEAFF. The CDR3 nucleotides are TGTGCCAGCAGCACGACAGGGATGGGTACTGAAGCTTTCTTT.

The gene calls are TRBV4-2 and TRBJ2-7, with a tentative D call TRBD1 (6 bases). Deletions cut 6 bases from V and 0 bases from J, with 12 bases between. From germline, CDR1 is LGHNA and CDR2 YNFKEQ. This CDR3 has 14 amino acids. The CDR3: CASRNRVSSYEQYF. CDR3 sequence (DNA): TGTGCCAGCAGAAACAGGGTAAGCTCCTACGAGCAGTACTTC.

The chain is built from TRBV23-1 and TRBJ2-3; 10 bases line up with TRBD1. TRBV23-1 is designated an ORF whose function remains uncertain. This CDR3 comprises 16 residues. The ends lost 5 bases at V and 4 bases at J; junction bases unmatched: 9. This CDR3 reads CASSNRDRGVADTQYF. CDR3 in DNA: TGCGCCAGCAGTAACCGGGACAGGGGAGTCGCAGATACGCAGTATTTT.

CDR3 DNA sequence: TGCGCCAGCAGCTTGGAACTGGGGGCAGGGTGGGCCAATGAGCAGTTCTTC. Amino acid sequence: CASSLELGAGWANEQFF. The J gene is TRBJ2-1, the V gene TRBV5-1; D is perhaps TRBD1 (6 bases). CDR3 length equals 17 residues. The V gene lost 0 bases and the J gene lost 6 bases, with 19 bases spanning the gap. Germline CDR1 is SGHRS and CDR2 is YFSETQ.

This clone occurred once. J is TRBJ1-4 and V is TRBV7-2, with 7 nucleotides matching TRBD1. V lost 5 bases to trimming and J lost 8 bases; unmatched junction nucleotides: 5. The CDR3 spans 13 residues. Germline CDR1 SGHTA, CDR2 FQGNSA. The CDR3 here is CASSPQGYEKLFF. Written as DNA, the CDR3 is TGTGCCAGCAGCCCACAGGGGTACGAAAAACTGTTTTTT. The entire variable domain, with the rest obtained from reference TRBV7-2 and TRBJ1-4, is as follows: GAGVSQSPSNKVTEKGKDVELRCDPISGHTALYWYRQSLGQGLEFLIYFQGNSAPDKSGLPSDRFSAERTGGSVSTLTIQRTQQEDSAVYLCASSPQGYEKLFFGSGTQLSVL.

This rearrangement joins TRBV5-8 to TRBJ2-1, with 9 bases lining up with TRBD2. Germline V gene sequence: CDR1 SGHTS, CDR2 YDEGEE. V was pared by 2 bases and J by 4 bases, with 4 bases of the junction left unmatched. There are 15 residues in the CDR3. CDR3 sequence reads: CASSFRLAEYNEQFF. The CDR3, as DNA: TGTGCCAGCAGCTTCAGACTAGCGGAGTACAATGAGCAGTTCTTC.

This chain joins TRBV18 and TRBJ2-5, with TRBD1 identical over 8 bases. This CDR3 contains 13 residues. The J segment lost 2 bases and the V segment lost 9 bases, leaving 5 bases of the junction unmatched. Germline-derived CDR1 and CDR2 are KGHSH and LQKENI. The CDR3 protein is CASLDRAQETQYF. In nucleotides, the CDR3 is TGTGCCAGTTTGGACAGGGCTCAAGAGACCCAGTACTTC.